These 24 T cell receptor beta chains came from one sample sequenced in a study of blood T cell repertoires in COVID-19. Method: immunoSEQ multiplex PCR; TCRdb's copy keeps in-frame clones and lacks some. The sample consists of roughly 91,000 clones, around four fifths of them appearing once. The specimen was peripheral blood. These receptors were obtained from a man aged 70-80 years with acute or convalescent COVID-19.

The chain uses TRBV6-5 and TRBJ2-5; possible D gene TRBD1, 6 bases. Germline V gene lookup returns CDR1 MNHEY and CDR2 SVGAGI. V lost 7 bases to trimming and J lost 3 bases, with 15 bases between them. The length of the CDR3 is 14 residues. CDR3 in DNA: TGTGCCAGCACGTATATGGGGGCGGAAGAGACCCAGTACTTC. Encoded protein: CASTYMGAEETQYF.

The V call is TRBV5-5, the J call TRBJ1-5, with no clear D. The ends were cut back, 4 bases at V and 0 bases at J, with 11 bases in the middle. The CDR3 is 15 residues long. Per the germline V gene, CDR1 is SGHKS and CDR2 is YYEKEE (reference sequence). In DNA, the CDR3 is TGTGCCAGCAGCCAGACACGTTATAGCAATCAGCCCCAGCATTTT. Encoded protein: CASSQTRYSNQPQHF.

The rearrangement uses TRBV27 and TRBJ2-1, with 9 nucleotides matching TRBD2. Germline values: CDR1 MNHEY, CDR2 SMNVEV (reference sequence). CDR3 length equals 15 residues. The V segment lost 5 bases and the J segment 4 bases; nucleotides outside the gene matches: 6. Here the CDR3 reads CASSISGGPYNEQFF. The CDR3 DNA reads TGTGCCAGCAGTATCAGCGGGGGGCCTTACAATGAGCAGTTCTTC.

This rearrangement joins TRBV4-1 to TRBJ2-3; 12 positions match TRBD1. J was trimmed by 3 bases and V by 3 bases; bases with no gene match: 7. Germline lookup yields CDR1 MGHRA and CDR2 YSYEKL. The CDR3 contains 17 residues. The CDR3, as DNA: TGCGCCAGCAGCCATCTCCCGGGACAGGGGGCAACAGATACGCAGTATTTT. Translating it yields CASSHLPGQGATDTQYF.

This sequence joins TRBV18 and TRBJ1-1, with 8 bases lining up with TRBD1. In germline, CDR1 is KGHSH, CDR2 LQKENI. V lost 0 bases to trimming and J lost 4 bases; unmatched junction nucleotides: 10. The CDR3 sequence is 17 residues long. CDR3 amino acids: CASSPPRTGSRGTEAFF. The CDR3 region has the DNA TGTGCCAGCTCACCACCGCGGACAGGGTCGAGGGGCACTGAAGCTTTCTTT.

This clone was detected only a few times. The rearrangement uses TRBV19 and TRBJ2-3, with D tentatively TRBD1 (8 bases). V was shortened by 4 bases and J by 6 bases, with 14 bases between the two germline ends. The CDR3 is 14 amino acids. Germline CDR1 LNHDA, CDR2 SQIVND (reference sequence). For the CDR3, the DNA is TGTGCCAGTAGTAACAGGGGGGGGTCCGATACGCAGTATTTT. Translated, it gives CASSNRGGSDTQYF.

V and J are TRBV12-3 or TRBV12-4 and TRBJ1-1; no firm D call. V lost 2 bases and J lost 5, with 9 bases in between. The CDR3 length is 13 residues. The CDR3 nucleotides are TGTGCCAGCAGTTTATCGGGTTATACTGAAGCTTTCTTT. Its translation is CASSLSGYTEAFF.

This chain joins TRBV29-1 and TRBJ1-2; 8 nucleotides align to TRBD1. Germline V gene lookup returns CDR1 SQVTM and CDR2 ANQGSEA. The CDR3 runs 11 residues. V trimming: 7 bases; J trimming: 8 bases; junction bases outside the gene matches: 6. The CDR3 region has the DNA TGCAGCGCCTCCAGGGGGCGCGGCTACACCTTC. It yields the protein CSASRGRGYTF.

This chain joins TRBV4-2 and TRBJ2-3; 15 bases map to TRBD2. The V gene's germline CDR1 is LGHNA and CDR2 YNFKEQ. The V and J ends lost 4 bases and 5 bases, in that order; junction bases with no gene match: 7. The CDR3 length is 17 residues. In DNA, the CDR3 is TGTGCCAGCAGCCCCGGCGGGACTAGCGGGGGGAAAGATACGCAGTATTTT. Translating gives CASSPGGTSGGKDTQYF.

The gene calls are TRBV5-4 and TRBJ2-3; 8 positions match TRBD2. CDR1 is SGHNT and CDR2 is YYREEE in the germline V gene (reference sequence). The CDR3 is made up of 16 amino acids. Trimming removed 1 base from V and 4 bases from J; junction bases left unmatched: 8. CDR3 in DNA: TGTGCCAGCAGCTTGAGTCGCGGGGGGATGGCAGATACGCAGTATTTT. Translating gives CASSLSRGGMADTQYF.

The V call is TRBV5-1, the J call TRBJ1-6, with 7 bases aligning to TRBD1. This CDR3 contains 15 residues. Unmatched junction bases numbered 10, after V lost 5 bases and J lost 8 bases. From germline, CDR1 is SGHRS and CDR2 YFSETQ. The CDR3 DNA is TGCGCCAGCAGGCCTCGACAGGGTGGAGATTCACCCCTCCACTTT. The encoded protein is CASRPRQGGDSPLHF.

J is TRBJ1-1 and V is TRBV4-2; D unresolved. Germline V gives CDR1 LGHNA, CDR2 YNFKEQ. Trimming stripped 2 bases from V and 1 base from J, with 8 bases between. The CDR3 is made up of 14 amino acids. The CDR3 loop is CASSQFTENTEAFF. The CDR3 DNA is TGTGCCAGCAGCCAATTCACAGAGAACACTGAAGCTTTCTTT.

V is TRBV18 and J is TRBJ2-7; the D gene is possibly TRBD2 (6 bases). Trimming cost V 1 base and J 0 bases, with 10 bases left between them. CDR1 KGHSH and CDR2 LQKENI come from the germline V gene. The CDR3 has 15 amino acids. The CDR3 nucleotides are TGTGCCAGCTCACCACTCCCGGGACTCTCCTACGAGCAGTACGTC. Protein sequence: CASSPLPGLSYEQYV.

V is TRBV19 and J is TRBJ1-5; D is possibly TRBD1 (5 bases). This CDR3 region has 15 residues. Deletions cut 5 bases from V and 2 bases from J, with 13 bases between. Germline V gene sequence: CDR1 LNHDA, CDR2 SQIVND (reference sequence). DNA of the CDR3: TGTGCCAGTAGTCATAGGGGAAGTGGCAATCAGCCCCAGCATTTT. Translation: CASSHRGSGNQPQHF.

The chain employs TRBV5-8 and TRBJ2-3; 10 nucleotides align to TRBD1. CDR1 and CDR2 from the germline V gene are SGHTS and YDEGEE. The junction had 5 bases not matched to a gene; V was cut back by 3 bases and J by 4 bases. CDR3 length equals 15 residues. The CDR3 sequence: CASSSVGQGSDTQYF. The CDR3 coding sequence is TGTGCCAGCAGCTCGGTGGGACAGGGGTCAGATACGCAGTATTTT. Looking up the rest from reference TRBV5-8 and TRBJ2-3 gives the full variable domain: EAGVTQSPTHLIKTRGQQATLRCSPISGHTSVYWYQQALGLGLQFLLWYDEGEERNRGNFPPRFSGRQFPNYSSELNVNALELEDSALYLCASSSVGQGSDTQYFGPGTRLTVL.

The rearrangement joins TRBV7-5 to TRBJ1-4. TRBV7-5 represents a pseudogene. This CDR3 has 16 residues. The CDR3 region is CVRSRRGVGSVEKLFF. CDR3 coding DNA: TGTGTCAGAAGCCGCCGCGGGGTTGGATCTGTTGAAAAACTGTTTTTT.

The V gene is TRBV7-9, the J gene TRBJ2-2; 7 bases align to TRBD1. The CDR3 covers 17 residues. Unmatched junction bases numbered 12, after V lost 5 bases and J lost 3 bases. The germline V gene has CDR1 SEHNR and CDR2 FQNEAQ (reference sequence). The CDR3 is CASSPRPGQPDTGELFF. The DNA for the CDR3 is TGTGCCAGCAGCCCGCGACCGGGACAGCCGGACACCGGGGAGCTGTTTTTT.

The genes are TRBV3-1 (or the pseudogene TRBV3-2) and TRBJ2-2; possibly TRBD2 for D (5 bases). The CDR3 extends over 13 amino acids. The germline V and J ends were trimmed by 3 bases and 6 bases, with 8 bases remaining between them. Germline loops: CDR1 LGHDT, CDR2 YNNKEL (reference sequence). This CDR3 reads CASSQDSAGELFF. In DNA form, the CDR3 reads TGTGCCAGCAGCCAGGATAGCGCCGGGGAGCTGTTTTTT.

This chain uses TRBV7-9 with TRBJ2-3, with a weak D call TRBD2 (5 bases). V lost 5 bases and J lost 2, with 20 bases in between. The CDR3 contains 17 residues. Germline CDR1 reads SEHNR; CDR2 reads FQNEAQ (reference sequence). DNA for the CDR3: TGTGCCAGCAGCCCGCGGATTCGACGGACTCACACAGATACGCAGTATTTT. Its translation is CASSPRIRRTHTDTQYF.

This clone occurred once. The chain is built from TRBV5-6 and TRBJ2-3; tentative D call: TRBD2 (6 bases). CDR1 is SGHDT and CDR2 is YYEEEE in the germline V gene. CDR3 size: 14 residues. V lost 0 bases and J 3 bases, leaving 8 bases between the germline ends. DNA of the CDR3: TGTGCCAGCAGCTTGGGGGCGGGGACAGATACGCAGTATTTT. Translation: CASSLGAGTDTQYF. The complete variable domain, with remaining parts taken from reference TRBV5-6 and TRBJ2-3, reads DAGVTQSPTHLIKTRGQQVTLRCSPKSGHDTVSWYQQALGQGPQFIFQYYEEEERQRGNFPDRFSGHQFPNYSSELNVNALLLGDSALYLCASSLGAGTDTQYFGPGTRLTVL.

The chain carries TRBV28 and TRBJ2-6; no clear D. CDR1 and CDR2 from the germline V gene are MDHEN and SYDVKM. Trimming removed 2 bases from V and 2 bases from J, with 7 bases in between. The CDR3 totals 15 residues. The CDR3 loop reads CASSLGQAGANVLTF. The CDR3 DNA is TGTGCCAGCAGTTTAGGGCAGGCTGGGGCCAACGTCCTGACTTTC.

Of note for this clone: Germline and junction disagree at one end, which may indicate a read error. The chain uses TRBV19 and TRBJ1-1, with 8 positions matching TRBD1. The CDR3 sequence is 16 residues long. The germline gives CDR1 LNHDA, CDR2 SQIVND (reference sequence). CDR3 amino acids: CASRIGQGGWNTEAFF. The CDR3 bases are TGTGCCAGTAGGATAGGACAGGGAGGATGGAACACTGAAGCTTTCTTT. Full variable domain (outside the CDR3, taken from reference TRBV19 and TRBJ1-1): DGGITQSPKYLFRKEGQNVTLSCEQNLNHDAMYWYRQDPGQGLRLIYYSQIVNDFQKGDIAEGYSVSREKKESFPLTVTSAQKNPTAFYLCASRIGQGGWNTEAFFGQGTRLTVV.

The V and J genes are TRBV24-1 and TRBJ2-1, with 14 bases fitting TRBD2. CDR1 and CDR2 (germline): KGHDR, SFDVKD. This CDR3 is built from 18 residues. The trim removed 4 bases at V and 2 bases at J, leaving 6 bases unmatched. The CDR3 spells CATSDPGTSGGAYNEQFF. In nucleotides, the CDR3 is TGTGCCACCAGTGACCCCGGGACTAGCGGGGGCGCCTACAATGAGCAGTTCTTC.

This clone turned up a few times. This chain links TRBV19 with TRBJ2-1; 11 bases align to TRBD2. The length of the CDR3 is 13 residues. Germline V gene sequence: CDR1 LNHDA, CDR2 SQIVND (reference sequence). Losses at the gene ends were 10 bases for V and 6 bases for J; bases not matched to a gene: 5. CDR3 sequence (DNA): TGTGCCACCTCTAGCGGGGGGCCCAATGAGCAGTTCTTC. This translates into CATSSGGPNEQFF.